The clone carrying this TCR beta chain was seen repeatedly, ten times or more. Its antigen is unknown. These data come from a study of regulatory T cells in long-lasting Graves disease. The overall study: It was over 5 years of antithyroid drugs, with positive TSH receptor antibodies, that meant persistent Graves' disease. Findings of the study overall: For persistent Graves' patients, TCR diversity was lower than for newly diagnosed ones. It was peripheral blood alone, not thyroid tissue, that was studied.

Documented time point: persistent/refractory GD, antithyroid drugs over 5 years with positive TRAb. From PBMCs, RNA was extracted and then used to make the TCR library. Investigators prepared the TCR beta libraries by applying iRepertoire HTBI primers and Arm-PCR of CDR3 regions. As handled by the study authors: Among the samples, around 58 TRBV and 14 to 15 TRBJ segments were identified. MiXCR, run by TCRdb on the multiplex PCR reads, gives a single entry per CDR3 protein. These V and J calls are TCRdb output, not the study's own analysis. The table lists some 370,000 distinct CDR3 sequences, about 23% of them singletons. Germline V gene sequence: CDR1 MDHEN, CDR2 SYDVKM. Trimming removed 1 base from V and 3 bases from J, with 13 bases in between. There are 15 residues in the CDR3.

The starting material was peripheral blood mononuclear cells (PBMCs), obtained when the disease was refractory, from a patient treated with antithyroid drugs. The receptor's source is a woman between 40 and 50 years old with Graves disease. The V and J genes are TRBV28 and TRBJ2-7, with unresolved D. CDR3 region: CASSLSPTEIYEQYF. Here the CDR3 DNA reads TGTGCCAGCAGTTTATCCCCGACTGAGATCTACGAGCAGTACTTC.